A single sample gave rise to the 25 T cell receptor beta chains below, sequenced in a study of T cells in Graves' hyperthyroidism and ophthalmopathy. Template material for amplifying TCR beta CDR3 regions consisted of RNA transcripts. TCR CDR3 regions were first amplified by RT-PCR with HTBI primers. TCRdb passed the multiplex PCR reads through MiXCR, listing each CDR3 protein once. The repertoire holds 750,000 to 900,000 distinct CDR3 sequences, with 35% to 45% as singletons. The sequencing input was blood. These receptors were obtained from a man aged 18-30 years with Graves' hyperthyroidism.

The rearrangement links TRBV10-3 to TRBJ1-5, with D perhaps matching TRBD1 (5 bases). Trimming removed 9 bases from V and 7 bases from J, with 13 bases in between. CDR3 length: 12 residues. Germline values: CDR1 ENHRY, CDR2 SYGVKD. This CDR3 reads CAIRGSGQPQHF. The CDR3 bases are TGTGCCATTAGGGGTTCTGGACAGCCCCAGCATTTT.

V gene TRBV7-9 combines with J gene TRBJ1-5; D is unresolved. Germline loops: CDR1 SEHNR, CDR2 FQNEAQ (reference sequence). The ends were cut back, 5 bases at V and 13 bases at J, with 9 bases in the middle. The CDR3 contains 10 residues. The CDR3 loop is CASSPEGQHF. The DNA for the CDR3 is TGTGCCAGCAGCCCCGAGGGACAGCATTTT.

The table lists this clonotype with many counts. This sequence joins TRBV10-3 and TRBJ2-5, with 7 bases identical to TRBD2. CDR1 is ENHRY and CDR2 is SYGVKD in the germline V gene. CDR3 length: 14 residues. After removal of 2 bases from V and 1 base from J, the junction contained 1 base not matched to a gene. The CDR3 DNA is TGTGCCATCAGTGAGCTAGCGGCCCAAGAGACCCAGTACTTC. Translation gives CAISELAAQETQYF.

This clonotype was picked up a small number of times. Here the CDR3 DNA reads TGTGCCAGCAGGCCCCCGGGGGCGTATGGCTACACCTTC. Translated: CASRPPGAYGYTF. The chain employs TRBV2 and TRBJ1-2; D possibly corresponds to TRBD1 (6 bases). Germline V gene sequence: CDR1 SNHLY, CDR2 FYNNEI. The germline V and J ends were trimmed by 6 bases and 5 bases, with 13 bases remaining between them. The CDR3 is 13 residues long. The variable domain in full, completed from reference TRBV2 and TRBJ1-2, reads EPEVTQTPSHQVTQMGQEVILRCVPISNHLYFYWYRQILGQKVEFLVSFYNNEISEKSEIFDDQFSVERPDGSNFTLKIRSTKLEDSAMYFCASRPPGAYGYTFGSGTRLTVV.

The V gene is TRBV25-1, the J gene TRBJ1-1; TRBD1 matches at 7 bases. Trimming cost V 7 bases and J 4 bases; bases outside gene matches: 12. The germline CDR1 and CDR2 sequences are MGHDK and SYGVNS. CDR3 size: 15 residues. The DNA for the CDR3 is TGTGCCAGCATGAATCAGGGGGGGGCGGGCACTGAAGCTTTCTTT. Translation gives CASMNQGGAGTEAFF.

This clonotype was counted only a few times. V is TRBV19 and J is TRBJ1-1; TRBD1 aligns across 10 bases. CDR1 and CDR2 from the germline V gene are LNHDA and SQIVND (reference sequence). The V segment lost 5 bases and the J segment 6 bases; nucleotides outside the gene matches: 3. CDR3 length: 13 amino acids. The CDR3 DNA reads as TGTGCCAGTAGTTACGGGACAGGGGCTGAAGCTTTCTTT. Amino acid sequence: CASSYGTGAEAFF.

This clonotype was recorded many times. The chain is built from TRBV2 and TRBJ2-2, with 7 bases lining up with TRBD1. The V and J ends lost 5 bases and 0 bases, in that order; junction bases with no gene match: 6. CDR1 SNHLY and CDR2 FYNNEI come from the germline V gene. This CDR3 has 16 amino acids. CDR3 nucleotide sequence: TGTGCCAGCAGTTACAGGGGCCACTCGAACACCGGGGAGCTGTTTTTT. Amino acids: CASSYRGHSNTGELFF.

DNA of the CDR3: TGTGCCAGCAGCGATGGACTAGCGGGGGTGCATCCGGAGCTGTTTTTT. Its protein product is CASSDGLAGVHPELFF. The chain uses TRBV7-9 and TRBJ2-2, with 13 bases lining up with TRBD2. From germline, CDR1 is SEHNR and CDR2 FQNEAQ (reference sequence). After removal of 5 bases from V and 10 bases from J, the junction contained 10 bases not matched to a gene. This CDR3 has 16 amino acids. Using reference TRBV7-9 and TRBJ2-2 for the parts outside the CDR3, the full variable domain is DTGVSQNPRHKITKRGQNVTFRCDPISEHNRLYWYRQTLGQGPEFLTYFQNEAQLEKSRLLSDRFSAERPKGSFSTLEIQRTEQGDSAMYLCASSDGLAGVHPELFFGEGSRLTVL.

This clonotype was counted many times. V and J are TRBV19 and TRBJ1-5; 7 bases align to TRBD1. CDR3 length equals 15 residues. The germline V gene encodes CDR1 LNHDA and CDR2 SQIVND (reference sequence). V gave up 5 bases and J gave up 9 bases; unmatched junction bases: 13. The CDR3, as DNA: TGTGCCAGTAGTTCCCTTGACAGGGATTATAGGCCCCAGCATTTT. Its protein is CASSSLDRDYRPQHF.

This clonotype has just a few counts. A much larger clonotype is one base distant, so this may be a read error. The chain carries TRBV13 and TRBJ1-1; unclear D gene. V was shortened by 2 bases and J by 9 bases, with 7 bases between the two germline ends. The CDR3 extends over 11 amino acids. CDR1 is PRHDT, CDR2 FYEKMQ, per germline (reference sequence). The CDR3 here is CASSLSGKAFF. In DNA, the CDR3 is TGTGCCAGCAGCTTAAGTGGTAAAGCTTTCTTT.

The chain couples TRBV6-1 to TRBJ1-4; D might be TRBD1 (5 bases). Germline V gene lookup returns CDR1 MNHNS and CDR2 SASEGT. There are 15 residues in the CDR3. The V end was cut by 6 bases, the J end by 6 bases, with 17 bases between. The CDR3 reads CASRPGTFGDEKLFF. CDR3 nucleotide sequence: TGTGCCAGCAGACCCGGGACGTTCGGAGATGAAAAACTGTTTTTT.

This clonotype was found once. The V call is TRBV20-1, the J call TRBJ2-7; TRBD2 matches at 9 bases. The ends lost 5 bases at V and 2 bases at J; junction bases unmatched: 7. This CDR3 spans 14 amino acids. Germline V CDR1 and CDR2: DFQATT, SNEGSKA (reference sequence). The CDR3 loop is CSARPSGVTYEQYF. CDR3 DNA: TGCAGTGCTCGCCCTAGCGGGGTCACCTACGAGCAGTACTTC.

In its sample, this clonotype was seen a few times. V and J are TRBV5-1 and TRBJ1-2; D unclear. V was shortened by 3 bases and J by 8 bases, with 20 bases between the two germline ends. Germline values: CDR1 SGHRS, CDR2 YFSETQ. CDR3 length: 15 amino acids. This chain's CDR3 is CASSSRTPGEDGYTF. In DNA form, the CDR3 reads TGCGCCAGCAGCTCTAGGACCCCGGGTGAGGACGGCTACACCTTC.

This clonotype has a count of ten or more. The DNA for the CDR3 is TGTGCCACCAGCAGCGGTGGCGCGGTGAACACCTACGAGCAGTACTTC. Protein: CATSSGGAVNTYEQYF. The J gene is TRBJ2-7, the V gene TRBV15; D remains ambiguous. The V gene lost 3 bases and the J gene lost 2 bases, with 17 bases spanning the gap. Germline V lookup: CDR1 LNHNV, CDR2 YYDKDF (reference sequence). There are 16 residues in the CDR3.

The chain joins TRBV12-5 to TRBJ1-1; D possibly corresponds to TRBD1 (6 bases). Germline-derived CDR1 and CDR2 are LGHNT and FRNRAP. The CDR3 totals 17 residues. Between the trimmed V and J ends, which lost 0 bases and 0 bases, there was a span of 14 bases. CDR3 DNA sequence: TGTGCTAGTGGTTTGGTACTGTCGGCAGGGGTGAACACTGAAGCTTTCTTT. Its translation: CASGLVLSAGVNTEAFF.

This clonotype was detected only a few times. V is TRBV12-3 or TRBV12-4 and J is TRBJ2-5; a possible D gene is TRBD2 (6 bases). With 3 bases removed from V and 2 bases from J, the gap between germline ends came to 10 bases. CDR3 size: 14 residues. DNA of the CDR3: TGTGCCAGCAGTTTGTCCGGGACTCAAGAGACCCAGTACTTC. Its translation: CASSLSGTQETQYF.

This rearrangement joins TRBV7-9 to TRBJ1-2; D ambiguous. Germline-derived CDR1 and CDR2 are SEHNR and FQNEAQ (reference sequence). This CDR3 spans 15 amino acids. Trimming stripped 1 base from V and 3 bases from J, with 12 bases between. Here the CDR3 reads CASSLDISGYYGYTF. In DNA form, the CDR3 reads TGTGCCAGCAGCTTAGACATTAGCGGGTACTATGGCTACACCTTC.

V is TRBV5-4 and J is TRBJ1-1; no firm D call. CDR1 and CDR2 (germline): SGHNT, YYREEE (reference sequence). The ends were cut back, 5 bases at V and 0 bases at J, with 11 bases in the middle. The CDR3 is 14 amino acids. The chain's CDR3 is CASSLSFMNTEAFF. The CDR3 DNA reads TGTGCCAGCAGTTTATCCTTCATGAACACTGAAGCTTTCTTT.

This CDR3 is CASSKAGSTGELFF. CDR3 nucleotide sequence: TGTGCCAGCAGTAAAGCCGGGAGCACCGGGGAGCTGTTTTTT. This chain uses TRBV12-3 or TRBV12-4 with TRBJ2-2, with D maybe TRBD2 (6 bases). The CDR3 length is 14 residues. V lost 5 bases and J 4 bases, leaving 11 bases between the germline ends.

This clonotype was recorded a few times. V and J are TRBV28 and TRBJ1-5; unclear D gene. V lost 6 bases to trimming and J lost 0 bases, with 9 bases between them. Germline CDR1 is MDHEN and CDR2 is SYDVKM. This CDR3 is 14 amino acids long. The CDR3 protein is CASSGRLSNQPQHF. DNA for the CDR3: TGTGCCAGCAGCGGACGGCTTAGCAATCAGCCCCAGCATTTT.

This clonotype was picked up a small number of times. J is TRBJ2-2 and V is TRBV20-1; 10 nucleotides match TRBD2. The CDR3 consists of 14 residues. After removal of 7 bases from V and 4 bases from J, the junction contained 6 bases not matched to a gene. Germline values: CDR1 DFQATT, CDR2 SNEGSKA (reference sequence). CDR3 region: CSVQRGGPTGELFF. The DNA of the CDR3 is TGCAGTGTACAGCGGGGGGGCCCCACCGGGGAGCTGTTTTTT.

This clonotype has just a few counts. This chain connects TRBV12-3 or TRBV12-4 to TRBJ2-6, with 8 nucleotides matching TRBD1. V lost 6 bases to trimming and J lost 3 bases; unmatched junction nucleotides: 10. CDR3 length: 17 amino acids. The CDR3 DNA is TGTGCCAGCAGCCCCCGGACAGGGCAAAGTGGGGCCAACGTCCTGACTTTC. It specifies CASSPRTGQSGANVLTF.

The chain employs TRBV20-1 and TRBJ2-7, with 10 bases aligning to TRBD1. CDR1 is DFQATT, CDR2 SNEGSKA, per germline (reference sequence). The CDR3 is made up of 12 amino acids. Written as DNA, the CDR3 is TGCAGCGCGCGGGGGACAGGGGAAGAGCAGTACTTC. Translating it yields CSARGTGEEQYF.

This clonotype has a handful of counts. Here the CDR3 reads CASSLGVAAFF. In DNA form, the CDR3 reads TGTGCCAGCAGCTTGGGGGTCGCGGCTTTCTTT. V is TRBV5-6 and J is TRBJ1-1; D is uncertain. CDR1 is SGHDT, CDR2 YYEEEE, per germline. The CDR3 totals 11 residues. V lost 0 bases, J lost 11 bases, and 8 bases lay in between.

The gene calls are TRBV19 and TRBJ2-5; the D is unclear. V dropped 1 base and J dropped 1 base, with 10 bases sitting between them. Germline CDR1 reads LNHDA; CDR2 reads SQIVND (reference sequence). The CDR3 has 15 amino acids. The CDR3, as DNA: TGTGCCAGTAGTATAGGGATCCACTTCCAAGAGACCCAGTACTTC. It codes for CASSIGIHFQETQYF.